The sequence of this T cell receptor (beta chain) was determined in a study of CD8 T cells in Susac syndrome. Reverse transcription of about 0.5 to 1 ug RNA used random hexamers. A multiplex approach, immunoSEQ multiplex PCR, amplified TCR beta CDR3 across 54 Vbeta and 13 Jbeta. One entry per CDR3 protein, called by TCRdb with MiXCR from the immunoSEQ multiplex PCR reads. The sample holds some 400,000 distinct CDR3 sequences, 85% seen once. The multiple sclerosis control group was made up of treatment-naive patients with stable or active relapsing-remitting disease. Negative isolation yielded the CD8+ and CD4+ T cells, while FACS enriched the TEMRA cells. CDR3 length: 16 residues. Between the trimmed V and J ends, which lost 4 bases and 2 bases, there was a span of 16 bases. Looked up from germline, CDR1 is SGHAT and CDR2 is FQNNGV.

Specimen: CD8+ T cells from PBMCs. This receptor was taken from a human donor with multiple sclerosis. V and J are TRBV11-2 and TRBJ2-3; a weak D match, TRBD2 (6 bases). The CDR3 loop reads CASSSQRGGNTDTQYF. DNA for the CDR3: TGTGCCAGCAGCTCCCAACGTGGGGGGAACACAGATACGCAGTATTTT.